The rows below give T cell receptor beta chains drawn from one sample of a study of blood T cells in healthy people across ages. Each CDR3 protein gets one entry after TCRdb re-called the 5' RACE reads with MiXCR. The table records approximately 800,000 distinct CDR3 sequences, around 68% of them present only once. Sequencing was done on a sample of blood. The receptors were gathered from a man aged 30-40 years in good health. The CDR3 runs from the conserved cysteine through the conserved F or W. A D gene is named only where the DNA matches it firmly. Clone size is not always given. Where it is, it says once, few, many or a class for expanded clones.

j_gene: TRBJ1-4; d_gene: .; v_gene: TRBV28; abundance: .; CDR3nt: TGTGCCAGCAGTAGTGGGGGCACAGCTAATGAAAAACTGTTTTTT; CDR3aa: CASSSGGTANEKLFF
j_gene: TRBJ2-7; d_gene: .; v_gene: TRBV7-2; abundance: few; CDR3nt: TGTGCCAGCTCCCTGAACGGGGGCCTCTACGAGCAGTACTTC; CDR3aa: CASSLNGGLYEQYF
j_gene: TRBJ2-1; d_gene: .; v_gene: TRBV27; abundance: few; CDR3nt: TGTGCCAGCAGCCCATACCCGGGGAGCTCCTACAATGAGCAGTTCTTC; CDR3aa: CASSPYPGSSYNEQFF
j_gene: TRBJ1-2; d_gene: TRBD1; v_gene: TRBV5-1; abundance: few; CDR3nt: TGCGCCAGCAGCCCGGGACAGGGGGATACCTATGGCTACACCTTC; CDR3aa: CASSPGQGDTYGYTF
j_gene: TRBJ2-7; d_gene: .; v_gene: TRBV20-1; abundance: .; CDR3nt: TGCAGTGCAAACCGGGACGGAATAACCTACGAGCAGTACTTC; CDR3aa: CSANRDGITYEQYF
j_gene: TRBJ2-3; d_gene: .; v_gene: TRBV4-2; abundance: many; CDR3nt: TGTGCCAGCAGCCAAGCTGGGCAGGGGAGGACAGATACGCAGTATTTT; CDR3aa: CASSQAGQGRTDTQYF
j_gene: TRBJ2-7; d_gene: TRBD1; v_gene: TRBV6-5; abundance: .; CDR3nt: TGTGCCAGCAGCCGAGGGACAGGGGGTGCCTACGAGCAGTACTTC; CDR3aa: CASSRGTGGAYEQYF
j_gene: TRBJ2-1; d_gene: TRBD2; v_gene: TRBV27; abundance: .; CDR3nt: TGTGCCAGCAGTTTAAGGGCTAGCGGGGGCACTCTAGGACAGTTCTTC; CDR3aa: CASSLRASGGTLGQFF
j_gene: TRBJ1-2; d_gene: TRBD1; v_gene: TRBV7-2; abundance: .; CDR3nt: TGTGCCAGCAGCCTCAGGACAGGGGCGGACTATGGCTACACCTTC; CDR3aa: CASSLRTGADYGYTF
j_gene: TRBJ2-5; d_gene: TRBD2; v_gene: TRBV20-1; abundance: .; CDR3nt: TGCAGTGCTAGCTCCCTAGCGGGGGGGCAGGAGCAGTACTTC; CDR3aa: CSASSLAGGQEQYF
j_gene: TRBJ2-5; d_gene: .; v_gene: TRBV5-1; abundance: .; CDR3nt: TGCGCCAGCAGCTTGGCAGGGAAGGAGGAGACCCAGTACTTC; CDR3aa: CASSLAGKEETQYF
j_gene: TRBJ2-1; d_gene: TRBD2; v_gene: TRBV5-5; abundance: once; CDR3nt: TGTGCCAGCAGCTTGGAGGCTAGCGGGGGAACTAGCTCCTACAATGAGCAGTTCTTC; CDR3aa: CASSLEASGGTSSYNEQFF
j_gene: TRBJ1-2; d_gene: .; v_gene: TRBV7-2; abundance: .; CDR3nt: TGTGCCAGCAGCTTAAAAGCCGATTCCGGGACCACCTCGAGTTATGGCTACACCTTC; CDR3aa: CASSLKADSGTTSSYGYTF
j_gene: TRBJ2-7; d_gene: TRBD1; v_gene: TRBV7-6; abundance: .; CDR3nt: TGTGCCAGTACCCTGGGACAGGAATCCCACGAGCAGTACTTC; CDR3aa: CASTLGQESHEQYF
j_gene: TRBJ2-6; d_gene: TRBD1; v_gene: TRBV9; abundance: .; CDR3nt: TGTGCCAGCAGCGTAGCCCGGGACAGGGTTGGGGCCAACGTCCTGACTTTC; CDR3aa: CASSVARDRVGANVLTF
j_gene: TRBJ2-3; d_gene: .; v_gene: TRBV28; abundance: .; CDR3nt: TGTGCCAGCAGTCGCCTCGTCCGAGTAGAAGATACGCAGTATTTT; CDR3aa: CASSRLVRVEDTQYF
j_gene: TRBJ2-3; d_gene: .; v_gene: TRBV27; abundance: .; CDR3nt: TGTGCCAGCAGTTTATTCGGGGTGGGCACAGATACGCAGTATTTT; CDR3aa: CASSLFGVGTDTQYF